Listed here are 25 T cell receptor beta chains from one sample, sequenced in a study of T-cell reconstitution after alpha-beta-depleted transplantation in children. A TCRbeta library incorporating unique molecular identifiers was prepared. TCRdb reanalysed the PCR reads using MiXCR and keeps one entry per CDR3 protein. Of about 350,000 distinct CDR3 sequences in the sample, 13% were seen once. This specimen was PBMCs, taken from the stem cell graft. Receptors originate from a human donor who donated a stem cell graft to a child with Fanconi anemia.

This clonotype was seen a few times. V is TRBV19 and J is TRBJ2-1; 9 bases map to TRBD1. The CDR3 runs to 16 residues. CDR1 LNHDA and CDR2 SQIVND come from the germline V gene (reference sequence). V gave up 1 base and J gave up 1 base; unmatched junction bases: 2. The CDR3 reads CASSIVQGASYNEQFF. The DNA of the CDR3 is TGTGCCAGTAGTATAGTACAGGGGGCATCCTACAATGAGCAGTTCTTC. Full variable domain (remainder filled in from reference TRBV19 and TRBJ2-1): DGGITQSPKYLFRKEGQNVTLSCEQNLNHDAMYWYRQDPGQGLRLIYYSQIVNDFQKGDIAEGYSVSREKKESFPLTVTSAQKNPTAFYLCASSIVQGASYNEQFFGPGTRLTVL.

This chain uses TRBV3-1 with TRBJ1-5; D is unclear. CDR3 length equals 14 residues. The germline V and J ends were trimmed by 1 base and 3 bases, with 7 bases remaining between them. CDR1 is LGHDT, CDR2 YNNKEL, per germline (reference sequence). CDR3 nucleotide sequence: TGTGCCAGCAGCCAAGGACACCTCAATCAGCCCCAGCATTTT. Amino acids: CASSQGHLNQPQHF. Complete variable domain (other parts from reference TRBV3-1 and TRBJ1-5): DTAVSQTPKYLVTQMGNDKSIKCEQNLGHDTMYWYKQDSKKFLKIMFSYNNKELIINETVPNRFSPKSPDKAHLNLHINSLELGDSAVYFCASSQGHLNQPQHFGDGTRLSIL.

In DNA form, the CDR3 reads TGCGCCAGCAGCCAAGAATACTCGACGGAGAGAGAAGCTTTCTTT. This sequence encodes CASSQEYSTEREAFF. The genes are TRBV4-3 and TRBJ1-1; no firm D call. CDR1 is LGHNA and CDR2 is YSLEER in the germline V gene. The V gene lost 0 bases and the J gene lost 8 bases, with 16 bases spanning the gap. CDR3 length: 15 residues.

This clonotype was detected ten times or more. The rearrangement uses TRBV7-2 and TRBJ2-4, with D tentatively TRBD1 or TRBD2 (7 bases each). Trimming removed 2 bases from V and 7 bases from J, with 12 bases in between. The CDR3 contains 14 residues. In germline, CDR1 is SGHTA, CDR2 FQGNSA. CDR3 DNA: TGTGCCAGCAGCTTATCAGGGGGGGGGAACATTCAGTACTTC. Residues: CASSLSGGGNIQYF.

This clonotype was observed many times. CDR3 in DNA: TGTGCCAGCAGGATGGGGGTAGCGATTTATGGCTACACCTTC. It specifies CASRMGVAIYGYTF. The rearrangement joins TRBV6-5 to TRBJ1-2; tentatively, D is TRBD1 (5 bases). CDR1 is MNHEY and CDR2 is SVGAGI in the germline V gene. V was pared by 6 bases and J by 5 bases, with 16 bases between. This CDR3 contains 14 residues.

This clonotype was seen many times. The chain joins TRBV4-3 to TRBJ2-5; the D is unclear. Germline V lookup: CDR1 LGHNA, CDR2 YSLEER. The length of the CDR3 is 15 residues. With 0 bases removed from V and 5 bases from J, the gap between germline ends came to 13 bases. The CDR3 nucleotides read TGCGCCAGCAGCCAAGATGCGAAGAGACGGGAGACCCAGTACTTC. This encodes CASSQDAKRRETQYF.

The genes are TRBV28 and TRBJ2-1; D is uncertain. CDR1 MDHEN and CDR2 SYDVKM come from the germline V gene. The CDR3 runs 14 residues. Trimming removed 2 bases from V and 3 bases from J, with 8 bases in between. The CDR3: CASSLPESYNEQFF. The CDR3 region has the DNA TGTGCCAGCAGTTTACCAGAGAGCTACAATGAGCAGTTCTTC.

The CDR3 DNA follows: TGCGCCAGCAGGGGGTCCGGGGGCCTGAACACTGAAGCTTTCTTT. Its translation is CASRGSGGLNTEAFF. V and J are TRBV5-1 and TRBJ1-1; tentatively, D is TRBD1 (6 bases). Germline values: CDR1 SGHRS, CDR2 YFSETQ. The CDR3 sequence is 15 residues long. Deletions cut 5 bases from V and 0 bases from J, with 14 bases between. The complete variable domain, with remaining parts taken from reference TRBV5-1 and TRBJ1-1, reads KAGVTQTPRYLIKTRGQQVTLSCSPISGHRSVSWYQQTPGQGLQFLFEYFSETQRNKGNFPGRFSGRQFSNSRSEMNVSTLELGDSALYLCASRGSGGLNTEAFFGQGTRLTVV.

This clonotype was picked up a small number of times. V usage is TRBV15 and J usage is TRBJ1-1; perhaps TRBD1 as D (5 bases). Trimming removed 6 bases at V and 6 bases at J, with 17 bases between. The germline V gene has CDR1 LNHNV and CDR2 YYDKDF (reference sequence). The CDR3 totals 14 residues. The CDR3 DNA follows: TGTGCCACCAGTAGGGGCAAGGTAGTCGCTGAAGCTTTCTTT. Its translation: CATSRGKVVAEAFF.

The V and J genes are TRBV25-1 and TRBJ1-1, with TRBD1 as a possible D gene (6 bases). Germline V gene data show CDR1 as MGHDK and CDR2 as SYGVNS. The CDR3 has 14 amino acids. V was shortened by 7 bases and J by 7 bases, with 19 bases between the two germline ends. In DNA form, the CDR3 reads TGTGCCAGCATCGAGGGACGTCCAGGGGTTGAAGCTTTCTTT. Translation gives CASIEGRPGVEAFF.

The chain recombines TRBV4-3 with TRBJ2-2; tentatively, D is TRBD2 (7 bases). This CDR3 region has 17 residues. Germline V CDR1 and CDR2: LGHNA, YSLEER. Trimming pared 4 bases from V and 0 bases from J, leaving 15 bases between. CDR3 protein: CASSLTEGGANTGELFF. DNA for the CDR3: TGCGCCAGCAGCCTCACGGAAGGGGGGGCGAACACCGGGGAGCTGTTTTTT.

The genes are TRBV12-3 or TRBV12-4 and TRBJ1-6, with 7 bases lining up with TRBD1. Trimming removed 5 bases from V and 11 bases from J; junction bases left unmatched: 9. The CDR3 is 14 amino acids. Written as DNA, the CDR3 is TGTGCCAGCAGTCTCCGGACAGGACTCGCACCCCTCCACTTT. This encodes CASSLRTGLAPLHF.

The chain joins TRBV18 to TRBJ2-7, with D unresolved. The CDR3 totals 13 residues. V shed 6 bases and J shed 7 bases, with 16 bases lying between them. Germline V gene sequence: CDR1 KGHSH, CDR2 LQKENI. CDR3 nucleotide sequence: TGTGCCAGCTCTATAACGACGCTGAGAGAGCAGTACTTC. Residues: CASSITTLREQYF.

This clonotype came up a few times. The rearrangement joins TRBV3-1 to TRBJ1-5; D gene ambiguous. CDR1 and CDR2 (germline): LGHDT, YNNKEL (reference sequence). V lost 1 base to trimming and J lost 6 bases, with 13 bases between them. The CDR3 extends over 15 amino acids. The chain's CDR3 is CASSQGSGTVQPQHF. The DNA of the CDR3 is TGTGCCAGCAGCCAAGGTTCCGGTACGGTTCAGCCCCAGCATTTT.

The V gene is TRBV20-1, the J gene TRBJ2-3; weak D call: TRBD2 (6 bases). Trimming cost V 2 bases and J 8 bases, with 20 bases left between them. This CDR3 spans 15 amino acids. Germline-derived CDR1 and CDR2 are DFQATT and SNEGSKA (reference sequence). The CDR3 region is CSARNAGRPIGTQYF. The CDR3 coding sequence is TGCAGTGCTAGAAATGCGGGGAGACCTATTGGTACGCAGTATTTT.

This clonotype came up many times. The J gene is TRBJ1-5, the V gene TRBV7-2; D not resolved. The CDR3 consists of 15 residues. Trimming stripped 0 bases from V and 7 bases from J, with 13 bases between. Germline loops: CDR1 SGHTA, CDR2 FQGNSA. CDR3 amino acids: CASSLASGGRQPQHF. CDR3 DNA: TGTGCCAGCAGCTTAGCGAGCGGAGGGCGGCAGCCCCAGCATTTT.

The rearrangement links TRBV16 to TRBJ2-1; D possibly corresponds to TRBD2 (5 bases). Trimming cost V 0 bases and J 6 bases, with 9 bases left between them. The germline CDR1 and CDR2 sequences are KGHSY and FQNENV. The CDR3 extends over 14 amino acids. CDR3 sequence (DNA): TGTGCCAGCAGCCAATCAGGTACTAGCAATGAGCAGTTCTTC. It is translated as CASSQSGTSNEQFF.

This clonotype was detected many times. The chain combines TRBV7-2 with TRBJ2-5, with TRBD1 as a possible D gene (6 bases). The V end lost 1 base, the J end lost 2 bases, and 11 bases lay between the germline ends. The CDR3 spans 15 residues. CDR1 and CDR2 from the germline V gene are SGHTA and FQGNSA. The CDR3 spells CASSLGVTGQETQYF. Written as DNA, the CDR3 is TGTGCCAGCAGCTTAGGGGTGACAGGTCAAGAGACCCAGTACTTC.

CDR3 region: CSAIDDPEAFF. In nucleotides, the CDR3 is TGCAGCGCCATAGACGACCCTGAAGCTTTCTTT. This sequence joins TRBV29-1 and TRBJ1-1; D is undetermined. V lost 7 bases, J lost 6 bases, and 12 bases lay in between. This CDR3 region has 11 residues. Germline-derived CDR1 and CDR2 are SQVTM and ANQGSEA. Full variable domain (remainder filled in from reference TRBV29-1 and TRBJ1-1): SAVISQKPSRDICQRGTSLTIQCQVDSQVTMMFWYRQQPGQSLTLIATANQGSEATYESGFVIDKFPISRPNLTFSTLTVSNMSPEDSSIYLCSAIDDPEAFFGQGTRLTVV.

This clonotype was picked up many times. CDR3 coding DNA: TGTGCCAGCAGCCGTACAGGGGTCGAGCAGTACGTC. Translated, it gives CASSRTGVEQYV. V gene TRBV2 combines with J gene TRBJ2-7; 7 bases line up with TRBD1. The CDR3 consists of 12 residues. With 6 bases clipped from V and 6 bases from J, the junction kept 5 bases outside the gene matches. CDR1 and CDR2 from the germline V gene are SNHLY and FYNNEI.

This clonotype was detected ten times or more. CDR3 bases: TGTGCCAGCGGGCCATTCCGGACCACCGGGAATACGCAGTATTTT. This sequence encodes CASGPFRTTGNTQYF. The chain is built from TRBV28 and TRBJ2-3, with D tentatively TRBD2 (5 bases). Germline CDR1 and CDR2: MDHEN and SYDVKM. Trimming pared 8 bases from V and 7 bases from J, leaving 22 bases between. This CDR3 has 15 amino acids.

This clonotype was detected many times. The chain recombines TRBV20-1 with TRBJ2-1; TRBD2 might be the D (5 bases). The CDR3 runs 13 residues. Trimming cost V 5 bases and J 6 bases, with 14 bases left between them. Germline V gene lookup returns CDR1 DFQATT and CDR2 SNEGSKA (reference sequence). CDR3 protein: CSAPDSIVNEQFF. CDR3 nucleotides: TGCAGTGCTCCGGACTCAATTGTCAATGAGCAGTTCTTC.

This clonotype showed up many times. This chain joins TRBV27 and TRBJ2-7, with D perhaps TRBD2 (6 bases). The CDR3 is made up of 15 amino acids. CDR1 and CDR2 from the germline V gene are MNHEY and SMNVEV (reference sequence). The V gene lost 2 bases and the J gene lost 1 base, with 12 bases spanning the gap. The CDR3 loop reads CASSLREPISYEQYF. CDR3 bases: TGTGCCAGCAGTTTACGGGAGCCAATTTCCTACGAGCAGTACTTC.

In the case of this clonotype: This is likely a read error, given that the CDR3 carries no conserved phenylalanine or tryptophan at its end. This rearrangement joins TRBV5-1 to TRBJ1-1; 8 bases align to TRBD1. From germline, CDR1 is SGHRS and CDR2 YFSETQ. CDR3 length: 16 residues. Unmatched junction bases numbered 7, after V lost 2 bases and J lost 1 base. As DNA, the CDR3 is TGCGCCAGCAGCTTTTTAGCTGGGACAGGGAACACTGAAGCTTTCGTT. This gives the protein CASSFLAGTGNTEAFV.

The chain couples TRBV10-3 to TRBJ2-3; TRBD2 aligns across 8 bases. CDR1 is ENHRY, CDR2 SYGVKD, per germline. The trim removed 6 bases at V and 3 bases at J, leaving 5 bases unmatched. The CDR3 is made up of 14 amino acids. The CDR3 region has the DNA TGTGCCATCAGCCGGGGGGGCGGAACAGATACGCAGTATTTT. This sequence encodes CAISRGGGTDTQYF.